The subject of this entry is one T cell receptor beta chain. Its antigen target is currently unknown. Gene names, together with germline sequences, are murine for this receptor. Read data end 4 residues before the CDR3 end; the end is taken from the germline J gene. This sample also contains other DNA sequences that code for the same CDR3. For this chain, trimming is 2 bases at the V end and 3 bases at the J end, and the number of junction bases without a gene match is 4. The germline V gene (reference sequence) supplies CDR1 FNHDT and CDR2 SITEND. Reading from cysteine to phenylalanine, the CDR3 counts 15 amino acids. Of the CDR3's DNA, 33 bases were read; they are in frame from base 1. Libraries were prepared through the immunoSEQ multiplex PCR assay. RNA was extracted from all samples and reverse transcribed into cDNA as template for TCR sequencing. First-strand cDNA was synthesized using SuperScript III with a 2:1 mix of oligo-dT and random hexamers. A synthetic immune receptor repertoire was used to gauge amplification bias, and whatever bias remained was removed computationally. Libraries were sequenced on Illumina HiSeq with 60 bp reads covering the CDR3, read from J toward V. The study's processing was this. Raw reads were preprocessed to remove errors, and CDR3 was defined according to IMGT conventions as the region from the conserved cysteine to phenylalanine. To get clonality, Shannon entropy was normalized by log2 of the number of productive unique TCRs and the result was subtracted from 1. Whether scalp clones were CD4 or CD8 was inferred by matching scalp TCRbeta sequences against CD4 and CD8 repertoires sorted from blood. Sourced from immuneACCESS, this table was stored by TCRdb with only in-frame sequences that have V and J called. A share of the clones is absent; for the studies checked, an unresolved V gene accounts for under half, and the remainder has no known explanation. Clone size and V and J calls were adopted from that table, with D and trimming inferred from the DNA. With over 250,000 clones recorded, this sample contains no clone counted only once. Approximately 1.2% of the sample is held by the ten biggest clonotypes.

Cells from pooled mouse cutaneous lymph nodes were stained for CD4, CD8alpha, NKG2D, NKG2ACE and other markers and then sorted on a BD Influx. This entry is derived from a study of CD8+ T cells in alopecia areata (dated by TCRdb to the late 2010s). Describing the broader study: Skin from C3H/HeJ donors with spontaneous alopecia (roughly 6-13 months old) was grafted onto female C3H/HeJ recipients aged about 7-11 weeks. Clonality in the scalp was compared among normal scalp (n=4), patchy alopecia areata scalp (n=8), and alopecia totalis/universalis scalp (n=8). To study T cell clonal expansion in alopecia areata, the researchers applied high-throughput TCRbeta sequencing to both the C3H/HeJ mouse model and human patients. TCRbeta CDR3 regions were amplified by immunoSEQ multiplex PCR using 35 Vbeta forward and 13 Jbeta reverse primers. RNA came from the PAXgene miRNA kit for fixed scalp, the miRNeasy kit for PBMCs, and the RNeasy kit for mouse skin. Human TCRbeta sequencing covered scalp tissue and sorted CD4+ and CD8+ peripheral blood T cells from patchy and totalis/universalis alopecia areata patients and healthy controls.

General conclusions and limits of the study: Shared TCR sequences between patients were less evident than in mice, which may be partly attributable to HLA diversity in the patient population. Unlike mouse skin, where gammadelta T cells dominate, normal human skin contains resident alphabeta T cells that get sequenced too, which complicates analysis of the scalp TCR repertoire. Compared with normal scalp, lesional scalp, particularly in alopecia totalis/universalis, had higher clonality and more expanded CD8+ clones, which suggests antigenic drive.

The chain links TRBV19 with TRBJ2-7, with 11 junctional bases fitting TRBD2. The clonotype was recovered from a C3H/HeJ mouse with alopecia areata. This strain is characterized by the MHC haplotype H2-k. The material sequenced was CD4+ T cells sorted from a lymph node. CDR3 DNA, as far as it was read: TGTGCCAGCAGTATTTGGGGACTGGGGGACTAT. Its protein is CASSIWGLGDY. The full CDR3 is CASSIWGLGDYEQYF.